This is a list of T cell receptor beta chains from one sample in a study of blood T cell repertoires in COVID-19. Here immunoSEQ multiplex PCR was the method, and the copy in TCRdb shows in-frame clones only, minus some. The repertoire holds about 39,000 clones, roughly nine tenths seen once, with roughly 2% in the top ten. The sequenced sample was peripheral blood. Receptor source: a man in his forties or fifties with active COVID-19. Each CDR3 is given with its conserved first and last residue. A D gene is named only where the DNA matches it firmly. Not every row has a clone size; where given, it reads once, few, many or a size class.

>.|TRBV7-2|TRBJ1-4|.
CASSVTPPGYRNEKLFF
TGTGCCAGCAGCGTTACTCCCCCAGGGTACCGTAATGAAAAACTGTTTTTT
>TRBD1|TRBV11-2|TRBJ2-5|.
CASSPRTGRHETQYF
TGTGCCAGCAGCCCCCGGACAGGGAGGCATGAGACCCAGTACTTC
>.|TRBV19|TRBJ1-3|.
CASTSRGAGGNTIYF
TGTGCCAGTACCTCCCGGGGGGCCGGTGGAAACACCATATATTTT
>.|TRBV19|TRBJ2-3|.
CATRDTARTDTQYF
TGTGCCACGAGGGACACCGCACGCACAGATACGCAGTATTTT
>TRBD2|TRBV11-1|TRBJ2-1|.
CASSGGGNEQFF
TGTGCCAGCAGTGGGGGAGGGAATGAGCAGTTCTTC
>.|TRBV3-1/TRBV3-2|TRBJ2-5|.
CASSQERETQYF
TGTGCCAGCAGCCAAGAGCGGGAGACCCAGTACTTC
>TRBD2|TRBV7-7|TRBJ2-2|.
CASSSGLAAANTGELFF
TGTGCTAGCAGCTCGGGACTAGCGGCTGCTAACACCGGGGAGCTGTTTTTT
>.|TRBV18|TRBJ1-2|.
CASSPGLANYGYTF
TGTGCCAGCTCACCGGGACTGGCTAACTATGGCTACACCTTC
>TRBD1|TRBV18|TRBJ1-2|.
CASSPRRQGARYGYTF
TGTGCCAGCTCACCACGGCGACAGGGGGCGCGTTATGGCTACACCTTC
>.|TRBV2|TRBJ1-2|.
CASSDTRYGYTF
TGTGCCAGCAGTGATACGAGGTATGGCTACACCTTC
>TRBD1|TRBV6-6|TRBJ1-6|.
CASSRDSYSPLHF
TGTGCCAGCAGCCGGGACAGTTATTCACCCCTCCACTTT
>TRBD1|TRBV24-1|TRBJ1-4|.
CATSDVRQGVKEKLFF
TGTGCCACCAGTGACGTTCGACAGGGGGTAAAGGAAAAACTGTTTTTT
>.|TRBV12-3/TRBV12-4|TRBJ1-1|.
CASSIRGGTEAFF
TGTGCCAGCAGCATCCGCGGGGGGACTGAAGCTTTCTTT
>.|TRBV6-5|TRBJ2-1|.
CASIGDGWEQFF
TGTGCCAGCATAGGAGACGGATGGGAGCAGTTCTTC
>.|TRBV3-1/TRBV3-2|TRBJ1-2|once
CASSQAQGPYGYTF
TGTGCCAGCAGCCAAGCTCAGGGGCCCTATGGCTACACCTTC
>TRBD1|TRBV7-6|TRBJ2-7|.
CASSLVGQGFVVAYEQYF
TGTGCCAGCAGCTTAGTGGGACAGGGGTTCGTCGTGGCCTACGAGCAGTACTTC
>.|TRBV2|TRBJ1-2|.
CASSEARSGLGYTF
TGTGCCAGCAGTGAAGCGAGGAGTGGATTGGGCTACACCTTC
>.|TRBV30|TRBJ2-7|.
CAWSAYRDEQYF
TGTGCCTGGAGCGCCTACAGGGACGAGCAGTACTTC
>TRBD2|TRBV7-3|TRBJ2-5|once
CASSKTTSPPETQYF
TGTGCCAGCAGTAAGACGACTAGCCCTCCGGAGACCCAGTACTTC
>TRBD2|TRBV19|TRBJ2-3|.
CASSWTSGSSYLDTQYF
TGTGCCAGTAGTTGGACTAGCGGGAGTAGCTATCTAGATACGCAGTATTTT
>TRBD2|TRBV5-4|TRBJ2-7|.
CASSLGREGPHEQYF
TGTGCCAGCAGCTTGGGTCGGGAGGGCCCGCACGAGCAGTACTTC
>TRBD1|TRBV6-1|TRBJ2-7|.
CASSEMETGGRGSYEQYF
TGTGCCAGCAGTGAAATGGAGACAGGGGGCCGTGGCTCCTACGAGCAGTACTTC
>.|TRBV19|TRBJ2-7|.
CASSPRTTGGYEQYF
TGTGCCAGTAGTCCTCGGACCACCGGGGGCTACGAGCAGTACTTC
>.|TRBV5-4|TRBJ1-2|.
CASSLLDMEYGYTF
TGTGCCAGCAGCTTGTTGGACATGGAATATGGCTACACCTTC
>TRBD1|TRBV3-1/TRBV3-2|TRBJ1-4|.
CATTGAHNEKLFF
TGTGCCACCACAGGGGCCCATAATGAAAAACTGTTTTTT
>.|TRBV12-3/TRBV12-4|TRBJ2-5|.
CASSSLVGETQYF
TGTGCCAGCAGTTCACTAGTGGGGGAGACCCAGTACTTC
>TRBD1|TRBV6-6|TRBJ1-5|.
CASRGTGGSNQPQHF
TGTGCCAGCAGAGGGACAGGGGGATCCAATCAGCCCCAGCATTTT
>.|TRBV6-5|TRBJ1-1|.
CASVREGTEAFF
TGTGCCAGCGTCAGGGAAGGCACTGAAGCTTTCTTT
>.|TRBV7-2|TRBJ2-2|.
CASSLPDSLHTGELFF
TGTGCCAGCAGCCTTCCTGACAGTCTACACACCGGGGAGCTGTTTTTT
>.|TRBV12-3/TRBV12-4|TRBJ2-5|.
CASSWGHGETQYF
TGTGCCAGCAGTTGGGGGCATGGGGAGACCCAGTACTTC
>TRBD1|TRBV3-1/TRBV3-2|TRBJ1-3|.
CASSPRDRVIGNTIYF
TGTGCCAGCAGCCCTCGGGACAGGGTAATAGGAAACACCATATATTTT
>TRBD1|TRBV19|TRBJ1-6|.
CASSTSGTGGYNSPLHF
TGTGCCAGTAGTACCTCCGGGACAGGGGGGTATAATTCACCCCTCCACTTT
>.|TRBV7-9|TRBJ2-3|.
CASSLSSRVDTDTQYF
TGTGCCAGCAGCTTATCCTCCCGGGTAGACACAGATACGCAGTATTTT
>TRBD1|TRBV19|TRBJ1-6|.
CASSISHRGTDSPLHF
TGTGCCAGTAGTATATCTCACAGGGGTACGGATTCACCCCTCCACTTT
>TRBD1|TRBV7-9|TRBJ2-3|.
CASSYWTGRDTQYF
TGTGCCAGCAGCTACTGGACAGGGAGAGATACGCAGTATTTT
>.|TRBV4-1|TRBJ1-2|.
CASSPTARELYGYTF
TGCGCCAGCAGTCCAACCGCCAGGGAACTCTATGGCTACACCTTC
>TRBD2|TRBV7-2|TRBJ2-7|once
CASSPWGGPYEQYF
TGTGCCAGCAGCCCCTGGGGGGGACCCTACGAGCAGTACTTC
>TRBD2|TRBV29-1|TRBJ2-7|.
CSVGLAGDEQYF
TGCAGCGTAGGACTAGCGGGAGACGAGCAGTACTTC
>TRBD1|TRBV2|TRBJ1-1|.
CASYGTANTEAFF
TGTGCCAGCTATGGGACAGCGAACACTGAAGCTTTCTTT
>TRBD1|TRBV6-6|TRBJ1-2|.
CATGDRGLNGYGYTF
TGTGCCACCGGGGACAGGGGGCTCAATGGGTATGGCTACACCTTC
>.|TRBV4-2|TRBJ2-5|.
CASSRLVAETQYF
TGTGCCAGCAGCCGGCTAGTGGCAGAGACCCAGTACTTC
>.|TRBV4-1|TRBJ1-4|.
CASSQGTSGMGEKLFF
TGCGCCAGCAGCCAAGGGACCTCGGGAATGGGTGAAAAACTGTTTTTT
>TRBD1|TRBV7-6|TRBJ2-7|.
CASSTGTGKLSYEQYF
TGTGCCAGCAGCACCGGGACAGGCAAACTCTCCTACGAGCAGTACTTC